This TCR beta chain is from a study of PD-L1 blockade in urothelial cancer. On the study more broadly: At some point between 2013 and 2015, patients got going on atezolizumab, taking 1,200 mg intravenously every 3 weeks. Samples came from 3 weeks, at the second dose, and 6 weeks into treatment.

Whole-study results and caveats: Greater 3-week expansion of tumor-associated blood clones was recorded for durable-benefit patients.

This clone occurred a few times. The antigen is not known. Some clones are missing from TCRdb's copy, which holds only in-frame ones; the method was immunoSEQ multiplex PCR. The repertoire has tens of thousands of clones, around 81% of them found once; the top ten carry about 2.9%. Time point in this sample: pretreatment peripheral blood. Each patient presented with locally advanced or metastatic urothelial carcinoma. The material sequenced was PBMCs, taken around atezolizumab (anti-PD-L1) treatment. This clonotype was sampled from a man aged 65 to 85 with urothelial cancer.

CDR3 bases: TGTGCCTGGAGTAACAGGGGAAGTGATACTGAAGCTTTCTTT. This gives the protein CAWSNRGSDTEAFF. V is TRBV30 and J is TRBJ1-1; 7 bases are a match to TRBD1. From germline, CDR1 is GTSNPN and CDR2 SVGIG (reference sequence). With V trimmed by 2 bases and J by 5 bases, 8 bases remained unmatched. The CDR3 sequence is 14 residues long.